The 9 T cell receptor beta chains below come from one sample, sequenced in a study of CD8 T cells in ankylosing spondylitis. TCRdb re-called the 5' RACE reads through MiXCR, storing one row per CDR3 protein. The sample includes approximately 540,000 distinct CDR3 sequences, 10% to 15% seen only once; the top ten take around 6.8%. Antigens for these TCRs are unknown. General observations from the study: About 8 highly homologous variants made up a TCR beta motif, and this motif appeared characteristic of ankylosing spondylitis blood.

Specimen: blood, either unsorted or a sorted T cell fraction (not recorded which). These receptors originate from a male donor with ankylosing spondylitis.

This clonotype has only a few counts. The genes are TRBV3-1 and TRBJ1-1; D is ambiguous. The CDR3 has 14 residues. The germline V gene has CDR1 LGHDT and CDR2 YNNKEL (reference sequence). V gave up 1 base and J gave up 1 base, with 7 bases separating them. The CDR3 DNA follows: TGTGCCAGCAGCCAAGGGGCGCGGAACACTGAAGCTTTCTTT. Translating gives CASSQGARNTEAFF.

This clonotype turned up a few times. This CDR3 is CASSTGRGYDEQYF. The DNA for the CDR3 is TGTGCCAGCAGTACCGGCAGGGGGTATGACGAGCAGTACTTC. The V and J genes are TRBV2 and TRBJ2-7; 7 bases are a match to TRBD1. Germline CDR1 is SNHLY and CDR2 is FYNNEI. This CDR3 has 14 residues. V was clipped by 5 bases and J by 5 bases; unmatched bases: 9.

This clonotype was recorded many times. The genes are TRBV4-2 and TRBJ1-5; D remains unclear. From germline, CDR1 is LGHNA and CDR2 YNFKEQ. This CDR3 comprises 15 residues. The V gene lost 0 bases and the J gene lost 5 bases, with 11 bases spanning the gap. The CDR3 DNA reads TGTGCCAGCAGCCAAGAGGCGGCACTATATCAGCCCCAGCATTTT. It translates to CASSQEAALYQPQHF.

This rearrangement joins TRBV11-1 to TRBJ2-1, with 8 bases that match TRBD2. The germline V gene has CDR1 SGHAT and CDR2 FQDESV (reference sequence). V lost 2 bases to trimming and J lost 10 bases; unmatched junction nucleotides: 19. This CDR3 is built from 18 residues. The CDR3 DNA is TGTGCCAGCAGCTTACTAACGCGGGAGGTCGGTAAGAAGAGGGAGCAGTTCTTC. Its protein product is CASSLLTREVGKKREQFF. Based on the CDR3 plus reference TRBV11-1 and TRBJ2-1, the full variable domain is EAEVAQSPRYKITEKSQAVAFWCDPISGHATLYWYRQILGQGPELLVQFQDESVVDDSQLPKDRFSAERLKGVDSTLKIQPAELGDSAMYLCASSLLTREVGKKREQFFGPGTRLTVL.

The V call is TRBV5-1, the J call TRBJ1-3; D possibly corresponds to TRBD1 (5 bases). Germline V CDR1 and CDR2: SGHRS, YFSETQ. This CDR3 contains 14 residues. V was pared by 4 bases and J by 3 bases, with 11 bases between. CDR3: CASSTGTDGNTIYF. In nucleotides, the CDR3 is TGCGCCAGCAGCACCGGGACGGATGGAAACACCATATATTTT.

This clonotype was picked up a small number of times. The rearrangement joins TRBV5-1 to TRBJ2-3; TRBD2 agrees at 15 bases. This CDR3 has 16 amino acids. Germline V CDR1 and CDR2: SGHRS, YFSETQ. Trimming removed 3 bases from V and 1 base from J; junction bases left unmatched: 0. DNA of the CDR3: TGCGCCAGCAGCTGGACTAGCGGGAGGGGCACAGATACGCAGTATTTT. This gives the protein CASSWTSGRGTDTQYF.

The chain joins TRBV5-1 to TRBJ2-3; D may be TRBD1 or TRBD2 (6 bases each). The V and J ends lost 4 bases and 2 bases respectively, with 20 bases between them. The CDR3 extends over 17 amino acids. Germline values: CDR1 SGHRS, CDR2 YFSETQ. The CDR3 loop reads CASSAGTGTYHTDTQYF. In nucleotides, the CDR3 is TGCGCCAGCAGCGCGGGAACAGGGACTTACCACACAGATACGCAGTATTTT.

The chain links TRBV7-8 to TRBJ1-1; TRBD1 might be the D (5 bases). V was cut by 0 bases and J by 0 bases, with 8 bases left in between. The CDR3 spans 15 residues. Per germline, CDR1 SGHVS and CDR2 FQNEAQ. The CDR3 here is CASSLAQGLNTEAFF. CDR3 DNA sequence: TGTGCCAGCAGCTTAGCGCAGGGTTTGAACACTGAAGCTTTCTTT.

V gene TRBV12-3 or TRBV12-4 combines with J gene TRBJ1-1, with D tentatively TRBD1 (5 bases). The CDR3 has 14 amino acids. Trimming pared 7 bases from V and 4 bases from J, leaving 16 bases between. Here the CDR3 reads CASKLTDTFTEAFF. The CDR3 coding sequence is TGTGCCAGCAAACTTACGGACACGTTCACTGAAGCTTTCTTT.